These 11 T cell receptor beta chains share one sample of origin, sequenced in a study of T cell repertoires in ileal Crohn's disease. Described time point: inflamed ileum from the surgical specimen. The data were produced by immunoSEQ multiplex PCR, yet TCRdb's version contains in-frame clones alone and is incomplete. The sample carries 15,000 to 20,000 clones, 70% to 80% recorded once. The material sequenced was ileal tissue. These receptors all stem from an adult with Crohn's disease.

Concerning this clone itself: Other nucleotide sequences in the sample specify the same CDR3. This sequence joins TRBV18 and TRBJ1-1; tentative D call: TRBD1 (5 bases). The ends were cut back, 6 bases at V and 4 bases at J, with 12 bases in the middle. The CDR3 has 13 amino acids. Germline V gene sequence: CDR1 KGHSH, CDR2 LQKENI. The CDR3 DNA is TGTGCCAGCTCCCCCGAAAGGGGCACTGAAGCTTTCTTT. This gives the protein CASSPERGTEAFF. Looking up the rest from reference TRBV18 and TRBJ1-1 gives the full variable domain: NAGVMQNPRHLVRRRGQEARLRCSPMKGHSHVYWYRQLPEEGLKFMVYLQKENIIDESGMPKERFSAEFPKEGPSILRIQQVVRGDSAAYFCASSPERGTEAFFGQGTRLTVV.

This clone was found once. The chain links TRBV7-9 to TRBJ2-7; 8 bases agree with TRBD1. V lost 2 bases and J lost 2; bases outside the gene matches: 8. Germline values: CDR1 SEHNR, CDR2 FQNEAQ (reference sequence). There are 16 residues in the CDR3. The CDR3 DNA reads as TGTGCCAGCAGCTTATTGGGACAGGCTACAACCTACGAGCAGTACTTC. Amino acid sequence: CASSLLGQATTYEQYF.

This clone came up a few times. The chain recombines TRBV5-6 with TRBJ1-1, with TRBD1 matching 8 bases. With V trimmed by 0 bases and J by 6 bases, 7 bases remained unmatched. Germline V CDR1 and CDR2: SGHDT, YYEEEE. This CDR3 is 15 amino acids long. The CDR3 DNA sequence: TGTGCCAGCAGCTTGGCCCCGACAGGGGCGTCTGAAGCTTTCTTT. Its protein is CASSLAPTGASEAFF.

The chain combines TRBV5-4 with TRBJ2-2; 9 bases fit TRBD2. With 0 bases clipped from V and 4 bases from J, the junction kept 7 bases outside the gene matches. This CDR3 region has 17 residues. From germline, CDR1 is SGHNT and CDR2 YYREEE (reference sequence). The CDR3 is CASSLGPAGGRTGELFF. For the CDR3, the DNA is TGTGCCAGCAGCTTGGGCCCAGCGGGGGGACGCACCGGGGAGCTGTTTTTT.

The gene calls are TRBV6-1 and TRBJ2-1; 9 bases match TRBD2. This CDR3 has 16 amino acids. V was clipped by 2 bases and J by 5 bases; unmatched bases: 7. Germline assignment: CDR1 MNHNS and CDR2 SASEGT. CDR3 bases: TGTGCCAGCAGTGAATTGATAGCGGGGGTCGACAATGAGCAGTTCTTC. It encodes CASSELIAGVDNEQFF.

The J gene is TRBJ1-2, the V gene TRBV2; perhaps TRBD1 as D (6 bases). CDR1 and CDR2 (germline): SNHLY, FYNNEI. Trimming stripped 8 bases from V and 7 bases from J, with 17 bases between. There are 13 residues in the CDR3. CDR3 residues: CASGRLGGSGYTF. CDR3 sequence (DNA): TGTGCCAGCGGCAGACTAGGGGGGAGTGGCTACACCTTC.

The rearrangement links TRBV6-4 to TRBJ2-3, with D tentatively TRBD2 (5 bases). Germline assignment: CDR1 MRHNA and CDR2 SNTAGT. V gave up 0 bases and J gave up 3 bases, with 7 bases separating them. The CDR3 consists of 14 residues. This chain's CDR3 is CASSDSPGTDTQYF. The DNA of the CDR3 is TGTGCCAGCAGTGACTCTCCGGGGACAGATACGCAGTATTTT.

The sample holds a few counts of this clone. The V call is TRBV27, the J call TRBJ2-1; 7 nucleotides agree with TRBD2. Germline-derived CDR1 and CDR2 are MNHEY and SMNVEV (reference sequence). This CDR3 spans 14 amino acids. The V segment lost 5 bases and the J segment 5 bases; nucleotides outside the gene matches: 6. CDR3 amino acids: CASSKGTTNNEQFF. The CDR3 DNA reads TGTGCCAGCAGTAAAGGGACTACGAACAATGAGCAGTTCTTC.

This clone is medium-sized (0.01 to 0.1%) in the sample. V is TRBV29-1 and J is TRBJ1-3; 7 positions agree with TRBD1. Trimming at V came to 3 bases and at J to 6 bases, leaving 5 bases not matched to a gene. The CDR3 is made up of 13 amino acids. Germline CDR1 reads SQVTM; CDR2 reads ANQGSEA. Here the CDR3 DNA reads TGCAGCGTTGACACAGGGGATCAAAACACCATATATTTT. Amino acid sequence: CSVDTGDQNTIYF. Full variable domain (rest looked up from reference TRBV29-1 and TRBJ1-3): SAVISQKPSRDICQRGTSLTIQCQVDSQVTMMFWYRQQPGQSLTLIATANQGSEATYESGFVIDKFPISRPNLTFSTLTVSNMSPEDSSIYLCSVDTGDQNTIYFGEGSWLTVV.

V gene TRBV28 combines with J gene TRBJ1-2; D is ambiguous. Germline CDR1 MDHEN, CDR2 SYDVKM. Trimming left V 3 bases short and J 5 bases short, with 16 bases between. The CDR3 spans 15 residues. This CDR3 reads CASSFNSGMRYGYTF. As DNA, the CDR3 is TGTGCCAGCAGTTTCAACAGCGGGATGCGATATGGCTACACCTTC.

This clone was detected only once. The V call is TRBV6-5, the J call TRBJ1-5; perhaps TRBD1 as D (6 bases). This CDR3 has 14 residues. The germline CDR1 and CDR2 sequences are MNHEY and SVGAGI. V lost 6 bases and J 4 bases, leaving 13 bases between the germline ends. The CDR3 coding sequence is TGTGCCAGCAGCCCTGGGACAAGAAATCAGCCCCAGCATTTT. It translates to CASSPGTRNQPQHF.